These 6 T cell receptor beta chains came from one sample sequenced in a study of early T cells in non-severe SARS-CoV-2 infection. MiXCR was run by TCRdb on the 5' RACE reads, yielding one entry per CDR3 protein. The table records just over 60,000 distinct CDR3 sequences, 7.5% to 10% of them present only once. The sequenced material came from whole blood. The receptors derive from an adult who was a healthcare worker with PCR-confirmed SARS-CoV-2 infection or an uninfected control (not recorded which).

There are many counts of this clonotype. This chain uses TRBV6-5 with TRBJ2-1; possible D gene TRBD2, 7 bases. The CDR3 is 19 amino acids. Germline V gene sequence: CDR1 MNHEY, CDR2 SVGAGI. V shed 2 bases and J shed 8 bases, with 28 bases lying between them. The CDR3 nucleotides are TGTGCCAGCAGTTACCCGAATCTGAGGGGGGGCCCAGATTTGGATGAGCAGTTCTTC. Translated, it gives CASSYPNLRGGPDLDEQFF.

The rearrangement uses TRBV20-1 and TRBJ1-1; a weak D match, TRBD1 (5 bases). V was trimmed by 0 bases and J by 1 base, leaving 12 bases between them. Germline-derived CDR1 and CDR2 are DFQATT and SNEGSKA (reference sequence). CDR3 length: 15 residues. In DNA form, the CDR3 reads TGCAGTGCTAGAGATCAAAGGACACAGAACACTGAAGCTTTCTTT. This translates into CSARDQRTQNTEAFF.

This clonotype has only a few counts. The V gene is TRBV10-3, the J gene TRBJ1-5; D call uncertain. The CDR3 contains 12 residues. The germline CDR1 and CDR2 sequences are ENHRY and SYGVKD. Trimming left V 2 bases short and J 6 bases short, with 5 bases between. The CDR3 bases are TGTGCCATCAGTGAGGGTACTCAGCCCCAGCATTTT. It encodes CAISEGTQPQHF.

This clonotype was seen many times. J is TRBJ2-5 and V is TRBV7-9, with TRBD1 matching 8 bases. The J segment lost 4 bases and the V segment lost 4 bases, leaving 5 bases of the junction unmatched. The CDR3 has 14 amino acids. The germline CDR1 and CDR2 sequences are SEHNR and FQNEAQ (reference sequence). Here the CDR3 reads CASSSDRGGETQYF. DNA for the CDR3: TGTGCCAGCAGCTCCGACAGGGGTGGAGAGACCCAGTACTTC.

V is TRBV7-2 and J is TRBJ1-1; 10 nucleotides agree with TRBD1. The V gene's germline CDR1 is SGHTA and CDR2 FQGNSA. The ends lost 4 bases at V and 5 bases at J; junction bases unmatched: 7. The CDR3 covers 15 residues. In nucleotides, the CDR3 is TGTGCCAGCAGCTCGACAGGGGGCATTAGGACTGAAGCTTTCTTT. This codes for CASSSTGGIRTEAFF. Based on the CDR3 plus reference TRBV7-2 and TRBJ1-1, the full variable domain is GAGVSQSPSNKVTEKGKDVELRCDPISGHTALYWYRQSLGQGLEFLIYFQGNSAPDKSGLPSDRFSAERTGGSVSTLTIQRTQQEDSAVYLCASSSTGGIRTEAFFGQGTRLTVV.

This clonotype was found a few times. The chain couples TRBV5-1 to TRBJ1-1; D remains unclear. This CDR3 is built from 14 residues. Germline values: CDR1 SGHRS, CDR2 YFSETQ. Trimming pared 4 bases from V and 0 bases from J, leaving 10 bases between. Here the CDR3 DNA reads TGCGCCAGCAGCACCACAACCGTGAACACTGAAGCTTTCTTT. Its protein product is CASSTTTVNTEAFF.